This T cell receptor (beta chain) was recorded in a study of beta chain features in type 1 diabetes. This clone was seen only a few times. Germline V gene sequence: CDR1 SQVTM, CDR2 ANQGSEA. The germline V and J ends were trimmed by 2 bases and 1 base, with 13 bases remaining between them. CDR3 length: 15 amino acids. As every portion of the isolated RNA was reverse transcribed, the sequencing read expressed TCRB transcripts. Assay used: immunoSEQ multiplex PCR; TCRdb lists only in-frame clones, some missing. This sample yields around 200,000 clones, of which approximately 13% are seen a single time; 0.55% to 0.8% belongs to the top ten.

This sequence joins TRBV29-1 and TRBJ2-3; TRBD2 is a possible D gene (5 bases). What was sequenced was central memory CD4+ T cells from blood. The receptor comes from a woman between 18 and 29 years old in good health. CDR3 region: CSVESTSLGTDTQYF. Here the CDR3 DNA reads TGCAGCGTTGAATCAACTAGTCTGGGCACAGATACGCAGTATTTT.